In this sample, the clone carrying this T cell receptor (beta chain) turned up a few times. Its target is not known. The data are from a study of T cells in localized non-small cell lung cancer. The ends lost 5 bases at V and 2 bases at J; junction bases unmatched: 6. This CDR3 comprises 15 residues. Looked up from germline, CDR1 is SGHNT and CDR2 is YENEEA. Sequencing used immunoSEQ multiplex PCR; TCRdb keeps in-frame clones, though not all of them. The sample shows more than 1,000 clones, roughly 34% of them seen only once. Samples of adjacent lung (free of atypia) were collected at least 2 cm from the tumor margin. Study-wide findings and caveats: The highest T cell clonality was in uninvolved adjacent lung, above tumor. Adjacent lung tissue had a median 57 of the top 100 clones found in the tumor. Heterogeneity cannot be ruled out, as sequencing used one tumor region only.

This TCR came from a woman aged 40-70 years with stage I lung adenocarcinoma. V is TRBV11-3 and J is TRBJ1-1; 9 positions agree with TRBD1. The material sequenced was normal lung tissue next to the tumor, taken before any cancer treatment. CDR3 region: CASSRTGVPNTEAFF. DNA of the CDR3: TGTGCCAGCAGCCGGACAGGGGTCCCAAACACTGAAGCTTTCTTT.